What follows is one T cell receptor beta chain and its context. Assay: immunoSEQ multiplex PCR; the TCRdb copy retains only in-frame clones and omits some. The data hold a few thousand clones, with 71% observed a single time. The sample belongs to a study of OX40 agonist ivuxolimab in advanced cancers. CDR3 size: 15 residues. The V gene's germline CDR1 is SEHNR and CDR2 FQNEAQ (reference sequence). Trimming took 1 base from V and 4 from J, leaving 13 bases between them. The chain couples TRBV7-9 to TRBJ1-2; a weak D match, TRBD1 (5 bases). The sequence derives from an adult with an advanced solid tumor such as melanoma, head and neck, liver or kidney cancer. The sample here was CD4+ or CD8+ T cells sorted from blood, taken in a trial of the OX40 agonist ivuxolimab. The CDR3 DNA sequence: TGTGCCAGCAGCTTAGGTGGAGGGGTCAGCTATGGCTACACCTTC. Translated, it gives CASSLGGGVSYGYTF.